This T cell receptor beta chain was sequenced for a study of OX40 agonist ivuxolimab in advanced cancers. Overall study context: It was permissible to have had prior anti-PD-1, anti-PD-L1 or anti-CTLA-4 therapy, and approximately 41% had some. Three patients got partial responses; one had hepatocellular carcinoma and two had cutaneous melanoma.

The method was immunoSEQ multiplex PCR; TCRdb's version includes in-frame clones alone and lacks a portion of them. The sample contains some 150,000 clones, roughly 91% of which appear only once. The length of the CDR3 is 14 residues. V gave up 4 bases and J gave up 1 base, with 10 bases separating them. Germline V gene lookup returns CDR1 MGHDK and CDR2 SYGVNS. The sequencing here drew on CD4+ or CD8+ T cells sorted from blood, taken in a trial of the OX40 agonist ivuxolimab. This receptor was taken from an adult with an advanced solid tumor such as melanoma, head and neck, liver or kidney cancer. This chain links TRBV25-1 with TRBJ1-1; D unresolved. The CDR3 reads CASSGGRRNTEAFF. CDR3 coding DNA: TGTGCCAGCAGTGGAGGGAGGCGGAACACTGAAGCTTTCTTT.